Following are 11 T cell receptor beta chains from one sample sequenced in a study of tumor and adjacent non-tumor tissue in lung cancer. The template was RNA from unsorted bulk tissue. Three rounds of nested PCR, following a modified ARM-PCR protocol, produced the TCRbeta library. TCRdb reanalysed the multiplex PCR reads using MiXCR and keeps one entry per CDR3 protein. This table holds approximately 130,000 distinct CDR3 sequences, 66% found once. Material for sequencing was lung tumor tissue. Source of these receptors: a young man with non-small cell lung cancer.

Worth noting for this clonotype: The germline gene is not matched at one end of the junction; a read error may be the cause. This rearrangement joins TRBV11-2 to TRBJ1-2, with D possibly being TRBD1 (5 bases). Germline assignment: CDR1 SGHAT and CDR2 FQNNGV. This CDR3 is built from 15 residues. CDR3 in DNA: TGTACCAGCAGCTTCATGGGCAGGGCCCTCTATGGCTACACCTTC. Translation gives CTSSFMGRALYGYTF.

Comment on this clonotype: The junction does not match germline at one end; this may be a read error. The CDR3 sequence: CASSQRAIGTDTQFF. The CDR3 nucleotides are TGCGCCAGTAGCCAGAGAGCAATAGGTACAGATACGCAGTTTTTT. This chain links TRBV4-1 with TRBJ2-3; D remains unclear. The length of the CDR3 is 15 residues. Germline CDR1 and CDR2: MGHRA and YSYEKL.

Concerning this clonotype: This may come from a read error, since a much larger clone is one base off. The conserved final phenylalanine or tryptophan is absent from the CDR3, which likely points to a read error. The chain links TRBV20-1 to TRBJ2-5; 10 bases map to TRBD2. V shed 3 bases and J 4 bases; nucleotides not matched to a gene: 8. Germline V gives CDR1 DFQATT, CDR2 SNEGSKA (reference sequence). This CDR3 is built from 15 residues. The CDR3 loop reads CSARVLAGGLETQYS. In DNA, the CDR3 is TGCAGTGCTAGGGTGTTAGCGGGAGGTTTAGAGACCCAGTACTCC.

This clonotype has more than one count but fewer than ten. Compared with germline, one end of the junction differs, possibly owing to a read error. The J gene is TRBJ2-6, the V gene TRBV9, with D perhaps TRBD1 (5 bases). Looked up from germline, CDR1 is SGDLS and CDR2 is YYNGEE. This CDR3 is 18 amino acids long. CDR3 sequence (DNA): TGTGCCAGCAGTGTAGCTCACCTGCTGGGGCCTGGGGCCAACATCCTGACTTTC. It translates to CASSVAHLLGPGANILTF.

For this clonotype: The conserved closing phenylalanine or tryptophan is absent in this CDR3, likely reflecting a read error. The chain links TRBV29-1 to TRBJ1-5; D may be TRBD1 (6 bases). The length of the CDR3 is 12 residues. The V end lost 4 bases, the J end lost 6 bases, and 10 bases lay between the germline ends. Per germline, CDR1 SQVTM and CDR2 ANQGSEA. DNA of the CDR3: TGCAGCGTTGGACAGGTGAGTCAGCCCCAGCATTTA. Its protein product is CSVGQVSQPQHL.

A remark on this clonotype: A read error is possible here, since a much larger clone lies one base away. This chain links TRBV20-1 with TRBJ1-5; 7 nucleotides line up with TRBD1. Germline loops: CDR1 DFQATT, CDR2 SNEGSKA (reference sequence). Germline trimming cut 3 bases from V and 6 bases from J; bases unmatched to any gene: 8. The CDR3 contains 14 residues. CDR3 DNA: TGCAGTGCTAGTTCCGGGACAGATTGTCAGCCCCAGCATTTT. As protein: CSASSGTDCQPQHF.

Remarks on this clonotype: A read error is possible here, since a much larger clone lies one base away. The chain is built from TRBV4-1 and TRBJ1-2; D gene ambiguous. CDR3 length: 14 amino acids. CDR1 and CDR2 from the germline V gene are MGHRA and YSYEKL. The CDR3 sequence is CTSSQDRGIGGYTF. The CDR3 DNA sequence: TGCACCAGCAGCCAAGATCGCGGTATCGGTGGCTACACCTTC.

As regards this clonotype: A much more abundant neighbour one base away suggests this may be a read error. V is TRBV4-1 and J is TRBJ1-1, with D maybe TRBD1 (6 bases). Trimming cost V 4 bases and J 2 bases, with 20 bases left between them. Germline-derived CDR1 and CDR2 are MGHRA and YSYEKL. This CDR3 has 17 amino acids. The CDR3 DNA reads TGCGCCAGCAGCCCCCGAGGGGGGAGACAAAAAAACACTGAAGCTTTCTTT. It yields the protein CASSPRGGRQKNTEAFF.

With regard to this clonotype: This may arise from a read error, as a much more abundant clone is one base away. This chain connects TRBV12-5 to TRBJ1-4; D gene ambiguous. CDR1 and CDR2 (germline): LGHNT, FRNRAP. This CDR3 spans 16 amino acids. CDR3: CASGLVELGTNEKPFF. Here the CDR3 DNA reads TGTGCTAGTGGTTTGGTAGAACTGGGTACTAATGAAAAACCGTTTTTT.

This clonotype was seen at least ten times. J is TRBJ2-7 and V is TRBV29-1; the D gene is possibly TRBD1 (6 bases). The germline gives CDR1 SQVTM, CDR2 ANQGSEA. V lost 5 bases and J 1 base, leaving 9 bases between the germline ends. The CDR3 sequence is 12 residues long. The chain's CDR3 is CSVPGASYEQYF. Written as DNA, the CDR3 is TGCAGCGTTCCAGGGGCTTCCTACGAGCAGTACTTC.

The chain is built from TRBV20-1 and TRBJ1-1; TRBD1 is a possible D gene (6 bases). V gave up 6 bases and J gave up 4 bases, with 18 bases separating them. This CDR3 has 14 amino acids. CDR1 and CDR2 from the germline V gene are DFQATT and SNEGSKA (reference sequence). In DNA, the CDR3 is TGCAGTGCCCCGACCAGGGGAAGCGTCACTGAAGCTTTCTTT. It translates to CSAPTRGSVTEAFF.